This T cell receptor (beta chain) was sequenced for a study of T cell responses to AZD1222 COVID-19 vaccine. Study-level information: Second-dose groups at about 4 or about 12 weeks were pooled.

Method: immunoSEQ multiplex PCR; TCRdb's copy keeps in-frame clones and lacks some. The repertoire has under 150,000 clones, 92% of them found once; the top ten carry about 1.1%. This clone turned up a few times. Its antigen is still unknown. Study results and caveats: Spike-specific TCR breadth rose after two AZD1222 doses, and depth rose as well. Repertoire sampling happened only post peak T cell response.

The sequencing here drew on peripheral blood, taken on day 0 of AZD1222 vaccination. This TCR came from an adult in good health.

The CDR3 DNA reads TGTGCCAGCAGCCCCACACCCAGGGTTTACTATGGCTACACCTTC. Translating gives CASSPTPRVYYGYTF. The chain joins TRBV9 to TRBJ1-2, with D perhaps matching TRBD1 (5 bases). V dropped 4 bases and J dropped 3 bases, with 16 bases sitting between them. CDR1 is SGDLS, CDR2 YYNGEE, per germline. The CDR3 spans 15 residues.